The 6 T cell receptor beta chains reported below all come from one sample, sequenced in a study of shared clonotypes between healthy human individuals. TCRdb keeps only in-frame clones here, not all; method: immunoSEQ multiplex PCR. This table holds about 470,000 clones, roughly 77% found once. The specimen was PBMCs. These receptors were collected from a middle-aged woman in good health. Some clones in this sample may be carry-over from other donors' samples.

J is TRBJ2-1 and V is TRBV7-3, with TRBD2 matching over 7 bases. Germline CDR1 SGHTA, CDR2 FQGTGA. J was trimmed by 3 bases and V by 5 bases; bases with no gene match: 4. This CDR3 region has 14 residues. CDR3 amino acids: CASSTGGSYNEQFF. The DNA for the CDR3 is TGTGCCAGCAGCACGGGGGGAAGCTACAATGAGCAGTTCTTC.

The table lists this clone with a few counts. Distinct nucleotide sequences in the sample also encode this CDR3. The chain has TRBV9 and TRBJ2-3; weak D call: TRBD2 (5 bases). The CDR3 sequence is 14 residues long. Germline values: CDR1 SGDLS, CDR2 YYNGEE. V was pared by 0 bases and J by 2 bases, with 7 bases between. The CDR3 spells CASSVGGVTDTQYF. The CDR3 bases are TGTGCCAGCAGCGTAGGGGGAGTCACAGATACGCAGTATTTT.

This rearrangement joins TRBV2 to TRBJ2-5; D is uncertain. CDR3 length equals 14 residues. Trimming pared 0 bases from V and 1 base from J, leaving 6 bases between. Germline lookup yields CDR1 SNHLY and CDR2 FYNNEI. The CDR3 loop is CASSEALPQETQYF. The CDR3 DNA follows: TGTGCCAGCAGTGAAGCGCTTCCCCAAGAGACCCAGTACTTC.

The J gene is TRBJ1-1, the V gene TRBV30; D is possibly TRBD1 (6 bases). V was clipped by 2 bases and J by 5 bases, with 9 bases between them. Per germline, CDR1 GTSNPN and CDR2 SVGIG (reference sequence). CDR3 length: 12 amino acids. CDR3 amino acids: CAWSRGRTEAFF. CDR3 DNA sequence: TGTGCCTGGAGTCGGGGGCGGACTGAAGCTTTCTTT.

The V call is TRBV6-6, the J call TRBJ2-1; perhaps TRBD1 as D (6 bases). The CDR3 is made up of 14 amino acids. Trimming cost V 10 bases and J 4 bases, with 17 bases left between them. Looked up from germline, CDR1 is MNHNY and CDR2 is SVGAGI (reference sequence). CDR3 sequence reads: CATTETGPYNEQFF. For the CDR3, the DNA is TGTGCCACCACAGAGACAGGTCCTTACAATGAGCAGTTCTTC.

The chain is built from TRBV5-1 and TRBJ1-1; D not resolved. V lost 4 bases to trimming and J lost 2 bases, with 12 bases between them. The germline gives CDR1 SGHRS, CDR2 YFSETQ. CDR3 length: 14 amino acids. CDR3 nucleotide sequence: TGCGCCAGCAGCACTCGCCACCCCAACACTGAAGCTTTCTTT. This gives the protein CASSTRHPNTEAFF.